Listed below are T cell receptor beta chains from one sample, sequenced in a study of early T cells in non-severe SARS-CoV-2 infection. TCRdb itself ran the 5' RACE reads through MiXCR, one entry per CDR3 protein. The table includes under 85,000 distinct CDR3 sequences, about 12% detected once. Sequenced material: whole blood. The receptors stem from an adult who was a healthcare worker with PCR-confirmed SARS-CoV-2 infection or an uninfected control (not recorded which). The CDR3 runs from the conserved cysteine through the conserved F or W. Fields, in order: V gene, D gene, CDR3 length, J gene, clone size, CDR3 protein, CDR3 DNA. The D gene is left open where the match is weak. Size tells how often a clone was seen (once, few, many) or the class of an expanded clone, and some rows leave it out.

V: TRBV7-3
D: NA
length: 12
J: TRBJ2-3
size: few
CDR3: CASSSSSDTQYF
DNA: TGTGCCAGCAGCTCAAGCTCAGATACGCAGTATTTT

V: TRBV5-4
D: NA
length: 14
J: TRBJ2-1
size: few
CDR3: CASSLAGWVDEQFF
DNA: TGTGCCAGCAGCTTGGCCGGTTGGGTGGATGAGCAGTTCTTC

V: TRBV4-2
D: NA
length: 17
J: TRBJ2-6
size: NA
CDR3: CASSQDHGGNGANVLTF
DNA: TGTGCCAGCAGCCAAGATCATGGGGGTAACGGGGCCAACGTCCTGACTTTC

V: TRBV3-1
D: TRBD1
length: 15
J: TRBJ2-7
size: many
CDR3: CASSQVGRQGNEQYF
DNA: TGTGCCAGCAGCCAAGTTGGGAGACAGGGGAACGAGCAGTACTTC

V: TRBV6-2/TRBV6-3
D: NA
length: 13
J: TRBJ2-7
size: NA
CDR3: CASSDLPTYEQYF
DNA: TGTGCCAGCAGCGACTTACCAACCTACGAGCAGTACTTC

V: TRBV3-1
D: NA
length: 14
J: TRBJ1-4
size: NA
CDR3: CASSHSQGFEKLFF
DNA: TGTGCCAGCAGCCATTCCCAGGGTTTTGAAAAACTGTTTTTT

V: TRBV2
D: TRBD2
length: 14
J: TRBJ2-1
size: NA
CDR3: CASSGLAGSGEQFF
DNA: TGTGCCAGCAGTGGATTAGCGGGGTCCGGTGAGCAGTTCTTC

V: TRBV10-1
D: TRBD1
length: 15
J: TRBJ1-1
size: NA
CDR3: CASSLERGQHTEAFF
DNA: TGCGCCAGCAGCCTCGAGCGGGGACAGCACACTGAAGCTTTCTTT

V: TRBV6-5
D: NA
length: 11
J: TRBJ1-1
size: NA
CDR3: CASRQGPEAFF
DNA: TGTGCCAGCCGTCAGGGCCCTGAAGCTTTCTTT

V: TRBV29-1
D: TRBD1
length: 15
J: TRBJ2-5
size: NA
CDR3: CSVEGTGVERETQYF
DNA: TGCAGCGTTGAAGGTACAGGGGTGGAAAGAGAGACCCAGTACTTC

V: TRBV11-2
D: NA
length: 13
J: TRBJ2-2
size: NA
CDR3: CASSGYYTGELFF
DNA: TGTGCCAGCAGCGGCTATTACACCGGGGAGCTGTTTTTT

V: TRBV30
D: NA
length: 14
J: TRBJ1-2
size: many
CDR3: CAWSVQGQKNGYTF
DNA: TGTGCCTGGAGTGTACAAGGGCAGAAGAATGGCTACACCTTC

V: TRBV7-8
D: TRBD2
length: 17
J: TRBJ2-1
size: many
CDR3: CASSLGTSGGAAHEQFF
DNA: TGTGCCAGCAGCTTAGGGACTAGCGGGGGGGCCGCGCATGAGCAGTTCTTC

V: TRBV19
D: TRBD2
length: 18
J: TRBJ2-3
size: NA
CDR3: CASSIRLLAGGTTDTQYF
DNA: TGTGCCAGTAGTATTCGGCTACTAGCGGGGGGAACCACAGATACGCAGTATTTT

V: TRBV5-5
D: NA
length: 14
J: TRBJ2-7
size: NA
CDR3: CASSTADSSYEQYF
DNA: TGTGCCAGCAGTACGGCGGATAGCTCCTACGAGCAGTACTTC

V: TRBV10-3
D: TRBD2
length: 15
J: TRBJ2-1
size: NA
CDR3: CANRTSGKSYNEQFF
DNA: TGTGCCAACCGGACTAGCGGGAAATCCTACAATGAGCAGTTCTTC

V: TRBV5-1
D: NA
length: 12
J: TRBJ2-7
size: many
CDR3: CASSLVGYEQYF
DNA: TGCGCCAGCAGCTTGGTGGGGTACGAGCAGTACTTC

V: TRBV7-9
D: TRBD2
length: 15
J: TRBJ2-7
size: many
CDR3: CASSPSSGRLSEQYF
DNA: TGTGCCAGCAGCCCCTCTAGCGGGAGACTGTCCGAGCAGTACTTC

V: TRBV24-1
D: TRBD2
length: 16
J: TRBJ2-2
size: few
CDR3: CATSEPGLAGFGELFF
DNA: TGTGCCACCAGTGAACCGGGACTAGCGGGATTCGGGGAGCTGTTTTTT

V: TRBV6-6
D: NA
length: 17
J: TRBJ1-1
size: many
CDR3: CASRPSLARGPNTEAFF
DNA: TGTGCCAGCAGGCCTAGCTTGGCCAGGGGACCCAACACTGAAGCTTTCTTT

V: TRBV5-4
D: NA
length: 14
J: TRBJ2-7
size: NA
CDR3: CASSSYDQSYEQYF
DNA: TGTGCCAGCAGCTCCTACGACCAGTCCTACGAGCAGTACTTC

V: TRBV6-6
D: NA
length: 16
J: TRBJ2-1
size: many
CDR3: CASSYPPGGAGNEQFF
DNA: TGTGCCAGCAGTTACCCTCCGGGGGGCGCGGGTAATGAGCAGTTCTTC

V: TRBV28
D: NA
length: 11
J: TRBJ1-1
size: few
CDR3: CASSFGKRPFF
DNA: TGTGCCAGCAGTTTTGGGAAAAGGCCTTTCTTT

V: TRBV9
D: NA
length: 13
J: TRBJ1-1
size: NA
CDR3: CASKEFTRTEAFF
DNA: TGTGCCAGCAAGGAGTTCACACGGACTGAAGCTTTCTTT

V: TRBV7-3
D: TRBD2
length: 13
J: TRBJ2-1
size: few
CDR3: CASSLAGNNEQFF
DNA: TGTGCCAGCAGTCTAGCGGGCAACAATGAGCAGTTCTTC

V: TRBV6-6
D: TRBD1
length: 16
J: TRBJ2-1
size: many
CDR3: CASSYLMGQGYNEQFF
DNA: TGTGCCAGCAGTTACCTCATGGGACAGGGGTACAATGAGCAGTTCTTC

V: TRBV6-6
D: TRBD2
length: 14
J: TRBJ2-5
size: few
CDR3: CASNLGTSGGTQYF
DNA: TGTGCCAGCAATCTAGGGACTAGCGGGGGGACCCAGTACTTC

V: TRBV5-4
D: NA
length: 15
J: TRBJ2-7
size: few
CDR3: CASSPSPGASYEQYF
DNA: TGTGCCAGCAGCCCTTCCCCGGGGGCCTCCTACGAGCAGTACTTC

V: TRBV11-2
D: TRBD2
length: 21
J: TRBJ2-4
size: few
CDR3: CASSLGGFWQRELIAKNIQYF
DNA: TGTGCCAGCAGCTTAGGAGGCTTTTGGCAGCGGGAGCTGATAGCCAAAAACATTCAGTACTTC

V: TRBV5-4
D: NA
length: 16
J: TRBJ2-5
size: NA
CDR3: CASSEPGTGTTRTQYF
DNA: TGTGCCAGCAGCGAGCCCGGAACTGGGACGACTAGGACCCAGTACTTC